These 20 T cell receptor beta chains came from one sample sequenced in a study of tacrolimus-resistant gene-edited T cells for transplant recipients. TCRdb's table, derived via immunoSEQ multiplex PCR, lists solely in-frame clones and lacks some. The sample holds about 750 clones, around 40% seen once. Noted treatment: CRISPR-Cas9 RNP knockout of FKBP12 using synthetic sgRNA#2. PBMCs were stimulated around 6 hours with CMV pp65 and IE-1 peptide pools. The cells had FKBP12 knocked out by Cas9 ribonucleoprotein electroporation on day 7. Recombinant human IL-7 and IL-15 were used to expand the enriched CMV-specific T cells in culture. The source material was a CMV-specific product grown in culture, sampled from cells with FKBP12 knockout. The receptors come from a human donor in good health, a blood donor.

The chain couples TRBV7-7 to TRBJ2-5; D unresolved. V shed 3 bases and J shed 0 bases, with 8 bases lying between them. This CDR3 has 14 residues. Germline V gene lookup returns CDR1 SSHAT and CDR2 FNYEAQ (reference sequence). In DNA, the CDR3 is TGTGCCAGCAGCTTCTCTCAGTACCAAGAGACCCAGTACTTC. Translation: CASSFSQYQETQYF.

The CDR3 DNA is TGTGCCAGTAGTACGGGCCAGGGTGATCAGCCCCAGCATTTT. Amino acids: CASSTGQGDQPQHF. The chain links TRBV19 to TRBJ1-5, with D possibly being TRBD1 (5 bases). The germline V gene has CDR1 LNHDA and CDR2 SQIVND (reference sequence). V dropped 4 bases and J dropped 5 bases, with 12 bases sitting between them. This CDR3 comprises 14 residues. Full variable domain (remainder filled in from reference TRBV19 and TRBJ1-5): DGGITQSPKYLFRKEGQNVTLSCEQNLNHDAMYWYRQDPGQGLRLIYYSQIVNDFQKGDIAEGYSVSREKKESFPLTVTSAQKNPTAFYLCASSTGQGDQPQHFGDGTRLSIL.

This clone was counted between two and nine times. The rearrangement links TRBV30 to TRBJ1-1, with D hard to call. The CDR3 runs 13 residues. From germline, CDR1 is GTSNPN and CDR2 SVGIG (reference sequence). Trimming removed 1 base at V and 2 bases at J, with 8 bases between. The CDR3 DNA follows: TGTGCCTGGAGTGACGGATATAACACTGAAGCTTTCTTT. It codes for CAWSDGYNTEAFF.

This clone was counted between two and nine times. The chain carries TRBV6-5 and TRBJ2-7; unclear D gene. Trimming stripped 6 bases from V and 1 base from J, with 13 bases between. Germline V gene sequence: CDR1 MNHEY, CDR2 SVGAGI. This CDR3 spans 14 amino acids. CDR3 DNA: TGTGCCAGCAGCCCCCGCGTTACTTCCTACGAGCAGTACTTC. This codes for CASSPRVTSYEQYF.

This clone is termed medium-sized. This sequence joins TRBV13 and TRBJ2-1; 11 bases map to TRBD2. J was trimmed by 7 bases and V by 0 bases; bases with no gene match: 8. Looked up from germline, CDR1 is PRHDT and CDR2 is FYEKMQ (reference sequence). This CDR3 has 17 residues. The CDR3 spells CASSLGEGLAGLNEQFF. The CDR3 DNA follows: TGTGCCAGCAGCTTAGGCGAAGGACTAGCGGGCTTGAATGAGCAGTTCTTC.

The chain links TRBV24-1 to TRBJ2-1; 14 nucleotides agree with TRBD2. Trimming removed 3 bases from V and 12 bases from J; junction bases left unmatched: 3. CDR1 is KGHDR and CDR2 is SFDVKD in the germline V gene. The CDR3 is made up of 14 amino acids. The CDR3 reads CATSDPGTSGGQFF. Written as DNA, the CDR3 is TGTGCCACCAGTGATCCTGGGACTAGCGGGGGGCAGTTCTTC.

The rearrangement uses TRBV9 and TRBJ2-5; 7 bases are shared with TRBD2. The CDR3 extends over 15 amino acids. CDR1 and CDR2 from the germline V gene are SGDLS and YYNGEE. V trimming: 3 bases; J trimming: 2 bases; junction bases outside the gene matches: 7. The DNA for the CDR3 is TGTGCCAGCAGCGCCGGACTAGAGTGGCAAGAGACCCAGTACTTC. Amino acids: CASSAGLEWQETQYF. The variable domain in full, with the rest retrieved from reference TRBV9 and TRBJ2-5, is DSGVTQTPKHLITATGQRVTLRCSPRSGDLSVYWYQQSLDQGLQFLIQYYNGEERAKGNILERFSAQQFPDLHSELNLSSLELGDSALYFCASSAGLEWQETQYFGPGTRLLVL.

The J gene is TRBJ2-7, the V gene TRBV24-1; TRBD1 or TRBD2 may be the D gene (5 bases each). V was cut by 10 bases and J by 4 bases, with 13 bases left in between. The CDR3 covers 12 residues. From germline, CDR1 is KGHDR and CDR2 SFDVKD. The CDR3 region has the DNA TGTGCCACTCCCCGGGACGGGTACGAGCAGTACTTC. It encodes CATPRDGYEQYF.

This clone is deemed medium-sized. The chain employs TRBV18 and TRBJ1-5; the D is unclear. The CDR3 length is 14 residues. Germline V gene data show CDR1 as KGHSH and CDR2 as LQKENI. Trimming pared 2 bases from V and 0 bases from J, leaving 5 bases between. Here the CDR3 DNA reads TGTGCCAGCTCACCAATGAGTAGCAATCAGCCCCAGCATTTT. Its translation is CASSPMSSNQPQHF.

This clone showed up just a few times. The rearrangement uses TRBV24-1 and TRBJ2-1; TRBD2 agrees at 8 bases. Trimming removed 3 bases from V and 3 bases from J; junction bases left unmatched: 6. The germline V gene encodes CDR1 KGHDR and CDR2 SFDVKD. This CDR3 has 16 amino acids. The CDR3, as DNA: TGTGCCACCAGTGATGGGAGCGGGAGCGGCTACAATGAGCAGTTCTTC. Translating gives CATSDGSGSGYNEQFF.

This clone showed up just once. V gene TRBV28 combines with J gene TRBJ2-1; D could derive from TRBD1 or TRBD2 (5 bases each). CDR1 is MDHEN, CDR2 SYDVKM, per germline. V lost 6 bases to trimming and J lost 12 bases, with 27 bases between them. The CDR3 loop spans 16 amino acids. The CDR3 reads CASSPVATATMTGQFF. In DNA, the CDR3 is TGTGCCAGCAGCCCCGTAGCGACAGCTACAATGACCGGGCAGTTCTTC.

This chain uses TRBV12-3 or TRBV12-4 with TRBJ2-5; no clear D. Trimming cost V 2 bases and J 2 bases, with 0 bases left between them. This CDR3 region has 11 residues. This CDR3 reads CASSLQETQYF. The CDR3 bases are TGTGCCAGCAGTTTACAAGAGACCCAGTACTTC.

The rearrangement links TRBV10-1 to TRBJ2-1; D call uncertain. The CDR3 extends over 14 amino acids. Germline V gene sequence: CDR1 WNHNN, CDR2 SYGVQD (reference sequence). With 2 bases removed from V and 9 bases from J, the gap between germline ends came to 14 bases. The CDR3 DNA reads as TGCGCCAGCAGTGAGGCCATCTCCCCCGGTGAGCAGTTCTTC. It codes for CASSEAISPGEQFF.

CDR3 loop: CAWSEQDEAFF. The CDR3 nucleotides are TGTGCCTGGAGTGAACAGGATGAAGCTTTCTTT. The chain couples TRBV30 to TRBJ1-1, with D possibly being TRBD1 (5 bases). The V gene lost 1 base and the J gene lost 7 bases, with 7 bases spanning the gap. The germline V gene has CDR1 GTSNPN and CDR2 SVGIG (reference sequence). The CDR3 covers 11 residues. Looking up the rest from reference TRBV30 and TRBJ1-1 gives the full variable domain: SQTIHQWPATLVQPVGSPLSLECTVEGTSNPNLYWYRQAAGRGLQLLFYSVGIGQISSEVPQNLSASRPQDRQFILSSKKLLLSDSGFYLCAWSEQDEAFFGQGTRLTVV.

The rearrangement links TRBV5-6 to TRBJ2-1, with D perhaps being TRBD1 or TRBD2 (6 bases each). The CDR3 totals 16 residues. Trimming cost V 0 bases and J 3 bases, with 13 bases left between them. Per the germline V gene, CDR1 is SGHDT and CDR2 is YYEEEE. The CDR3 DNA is TGTGCCAGCAGCTTGGACGGGAGAGGGGGCTACAATGAGCAGTTCTTC. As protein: CASSLDGRGGYNEQFF.

DNA for the CDR3: TGTGCCAGCAGCCCATCGGGCGCGGGAGGCAGGGGCGGGGAGCTGTTTTTT. Amino acids: CASSPSGAGGRGGELFF. The chain links TRBV7-2 to TRBJ2-2; the match to TRBD2 covers 8 bases. The CDR3 covers 17 residues. The ends lost 5 bases at V and 7 bases at J; junction bases unmatched: 15. Looked up from germline, CDR1 is SGHTA and CDR2 is FQGNSA.

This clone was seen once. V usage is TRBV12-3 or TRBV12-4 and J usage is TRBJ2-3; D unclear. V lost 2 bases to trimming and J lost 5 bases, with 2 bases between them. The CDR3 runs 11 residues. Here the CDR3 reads CASSLQDTQYF. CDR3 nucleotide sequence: TGTGCCAGCAGTTTACAAGATACGCAGTATTTT.

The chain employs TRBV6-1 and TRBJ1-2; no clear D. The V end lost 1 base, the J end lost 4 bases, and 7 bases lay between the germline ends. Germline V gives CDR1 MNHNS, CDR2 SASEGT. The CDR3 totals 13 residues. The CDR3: CASSEVGRYGYTF. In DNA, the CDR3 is TGTGCCAGCAGTGAAGTCGGACGCTATGGCTACACCTTC.

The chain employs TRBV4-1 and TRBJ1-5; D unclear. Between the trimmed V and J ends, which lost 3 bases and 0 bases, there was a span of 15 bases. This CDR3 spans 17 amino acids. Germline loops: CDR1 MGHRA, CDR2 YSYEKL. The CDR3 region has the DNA TGCGCCAGCAGCCAGGAAGGCGGGATTTTTAGCAATCAGCCCCAGCATTTT. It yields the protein CASSQEGGIFSNQPQHF.

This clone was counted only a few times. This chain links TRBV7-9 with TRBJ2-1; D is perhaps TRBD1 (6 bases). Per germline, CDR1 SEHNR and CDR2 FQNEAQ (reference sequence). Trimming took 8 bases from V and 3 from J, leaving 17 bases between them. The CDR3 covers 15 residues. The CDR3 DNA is TGTGCCAGCGGCCAGGTCAGGGGATACTACAATGAGCAGTTCTTC. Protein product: CASGQVRGYYNEQFF.